A selection of T cell receptor beta chains follows, all from one sample in a study of T cell responses to AZD1222 COVID-19 vaccine. Some clones are missing from TCRdb's copy, which holds only in-frame ones; the method was immunoSEQ multiplex PCR. The sample lists about 120,000 clones, 91% occurring once. The sequenced sample was peripheral blood, obtained on day 0 of AZD1222 vaccination. The receptors stem from an adult in good health. CDR3s include the opening cysteine and the closing phenylalanine or tryptophan. D genes are given only for firm matches. Size is omitted from some rows. Given values are once, few, many or a class for expanded clones.

TRBJ2-4 | NA | TRBV27 | TRBD1 | TGTGCCAGTAACCCCCTGGGGCAGGGGGCCCCTCAGGGCATTCAGTACTTC | CASNPLGQGAPQGIQYF
TRBJ1-4 | NA | TRBV6-5 | NA | TGTGCCAGCAGAAGGACGGTCGTTAATGAAAAACTGTTTTTT | CASRRTVVNEKLFF
TRBJ1-3 | NA | TRBV6-6 | TRBD1 | TGTGCCAGCAGTTTTGACAGGGCAGGAACTGGAAACACCATATATTTT | CASSFDRAGTGNTIYF
TRBJ2-5 | once | TRBV5-1 | TRBD2 | TGCGCCAGCAGCTTGGAGTCGCGGGGGGGCTTAGAGACCCAGTACTTC | CASSLESRGGLETQYF
TRBJ2-1 | few | TRBV19 | TRBD1 | TGTGCCAGTAGGACGGACAGGCATAGCTCCTACAATGAGCAGTTCTTC | CASRTDRHSSYNEQFF
TRBJ2-2 | NA | TRBV7-9 | TRBD1 | TGTGCCAGCAGCTGGACAGGGGGACCAAATGAGGAGCTGTTTTTT | CASSWTGGPNEELFF
TRBJ1-5 | NA | TRBV4-1 | NA | TGCGCCAGCAGCCAAGCCCCGTTTGACGGAAACAATCAGCCCCAGCATTTT | CASSQAPFDGNNQPQHF
TRBJ1-2 | few | TRBV4-1 | TRBD1 | TGCGCCAGCAGCCAGGTAGACAGGGTAGCCGTTGGCTACACCTTC | CASSQVDRVAVGYTF
TRBJ2-1 | NA | TRBV29-1 | TRBD1 | TGCAGCGCCGGGACAGGGGGATACAATGAGCAGTTCTTC | CSAGTGGYNEQFF
TRBJ1-1 | NA | TRBV29-1 | NA | TGCAGCGGAAGACAGGTGAACACTGAAGCTTTCTTT | CSGRQVNTEAFF
TRBJ1-3 | NA | TRBV9 | NA | TGTGCCAGCAGCGTAGCCGGAAACTCTGGAAACACCATATATTTT | CASSVAGNSGNTIYF
TRBJ1-2 | NA | TRBV4-1 | NA | TGCGCCAGCAGCCCCGACGGGAACTATGGCTACACCTTC | CASSPDGNYGYTF
TRBJ2-3 | NA | TRBV3-1/TRBV3-2 | TRBD2 | TGTGCCAGCAGCCCGCGGGGGGCAGCTTCTAGCACAGATACGCAGTATTTT | CASSPRGAASSTDTQYF
TRBJ1-1 | NA | TRBV3-1/TRBV3-2 | TRBD1 | TGTGCCAGCAGCCAACAGGGGGCGGGCACTGAAGCTTTCTTT | CASSQQGAGTEAFF
TRBJ1-2 | NA | TRBV18 | NA | TGTGCCAGCTCACCACAAGCTAACTATGGCTACACCTTC | CASSPQANYGYTF
TRBJ2-2 | NA | TRBV5-4 | NA | TGTGCCAGCAGCTTGGAGGCCTTGGGGGGTTCGAACACCGGGGAGCTGTTTTTT | CASSLEALGGSNTGELFF
TRBJ1-1 | NA | TRBV21-1 | NA | TGTGCCAGCAGACAGGGGGCTACTGAAGCTTTCTTT | CASRQGATEAFF
TRBJ1-3 | NA | TRBV7-6 | TRBD1 | TGTGCCAGCAGCTTAGCGGGGACAGGCTACTCTGGAAACACCATATATTTT | CASSLAGTGYSGNTIYF
TRBJ2-4 | NA | TRBV28 | NA | TGTGCCAGCAGCGAGGGGACCCTAGCCAAAAACATTCAGTACTTC | CASSEGTLAKNIQYF
TRBJ1-1 | NA | TRBV19 | NA | TGTGCCAGTACGGCGATGAACACTGAAGCTTTCTTT | CASTAMNTEAFF
TRBJ2-2 | NA | TRBV14 | NA | TGTGCCAGCAGCCAAGAATTCGGGCCAAGAACCAGGGCCCCATCTTCTACCGGGGAGCTGTTTTTT | CASSQEFGPRTRAPSSTGELFF
TRBJ2-7 | NA | TRBV15 | NA | TGTGCCACCAGCAGAGATATCTCCTACGAGCAGTACTTC | CATSRDISYEQYF
TRBJ1-6 | NA | TRBV6-5 | NA | TGTGCCAGCAGTTACTCGAGCGGGTTGGAGTCACCCCTCCACTTT | CASSYSSGLESPLHF
TRBJ2-7 | NA | TRBV30 | NA | TGTGCCTCACATCAGGGGGGCTACGAGCAGTACTTC | CASHQGGYEQYF
TRBJ2-1 | NA | TRBV18 | NA | TGTGCCAGCTCACCACCGGTGGGGGTTGGCTCCTACAATGAGCAGTTCTTC | CASSPPVGVGSYNEQFF
TRBJ2-2 | NA | TRBV7-3 | NA | TGTGCCAGCAGCTTATGGAGTCGGAGCGACACCGGGGAGCTGTTTTTT | CASSLWSRSDTGELFF
TRBJ2-7 | many | TRBV5-1 | NA | TGCGCCAGCAGCTTGGAAGGGCGTGAGCAGTACTTC | CASSLEGREQYF
TRBJ1-6 | few | TRBV27 | TRBD1 | TGTGCCAGCAGTTTTGGAGGGGGCGGGAATTCACCCCTCCACTTT | CASSFGGGGNSPLHF
TRBJ2-7 | NA | TRBV6-6 | NA | TGTGCCAGCAGTGGGGAGACAGATAGCTCCTACGAGCAGTACTTC | CASSGETDSSYEQYF
TRBJ2-2 | NA | TRBV2 | TRBD2 | TGTGCCAGCGATACTAGCGGTTCCTCCACCGGGGAGCTGTTTTTT | CASDTSGSSTGELFF
TRBJ1-1 | NA | TRBV7-2 | NA | TGTGCCAGCAGCACCGGACTGTTAACTGAAGCTTTCTTT | CASSTGLLTEAFF
TRBJ2-7 | NA | TRBV6-6 | NA | TGTGCCAGCAGGTTGGACAGCCCCTGGGAGCAGTACTTC | CASRLDSPWEQYF
TRBJ1-6 | NA | TRBV19 | TRBD1 | TGTGCCAGTAGTATTATCGACAGGGGGCCCAATTCACCCCTCCACTTT | CASSIIDRGPNSPLHF
TRBJ2-1 | NA | TRBV6-4 | TRBD2 | TGTGCCAGCAGCTCCGGGACTAGCGGTTACAATGAGCAGTTCTTC | CASSSGTSGYNEQFF
TRBJ2-3 | NA | TRBV21-1 | NA | TGTGCCAGCAGCTTCCGAACGTGGGCTAGCTGTTGCACAGATACGCAGTATTTT | CASSFRTWASCCTDTQYF
TRBJ2-5 | NA | TRBV7-8 | TRBD2 | TGTGCCAGCAGCTTTAGCGGGGGGATCCAAGAGACCCAGTACTTC | CASSFSGGIQETQYF
TRBJ1-1 | NA | TRBV4-3 | NA | TGCGCCAGCAGCTCCCAGCAGGCCACTGAAGCTTTCTTT | CASSSQQATEAFF
TRBJ2-7 | NA | TRBV3-1/TRBV3-2 | NA | TGTGCCAGCAGCCAAGGACCCGAGCAGTACTTC | CASSQGPEQYF
TRBJ1-6 | NA | TRBV4-1 | TRBD1 | TGCGCCAGCAGTCTTGGACAGGAAGGGGCACCCCTCCACTTT | CASSLGQEGAPLHF
TRBJ1-6 | NA | TRBV4-1 | TRBD1 | TGCGCCAGCAGTTTGCAGGGGGAAAATTCACCCCTCCACTTT | CASSLQGENSPLHF
TRBJ2-5 | NA | TRBV5-6 | TRBD1 | TGTGCCAGCAGCTTGGCGGGGACAGGGGTAGAGACCCAGTACTTC | CASSLAGTGVETQYF
TRBJ2-3 | NA | TRBV7-3 | NA | TGTGCCAGCAGTAAAGACCGGAATCGCGGCACAGATACGCAGTATTTT | CASSKDRNRGTDTQYF
TRBJ1-5 | NA | TRBV7-2 | NA | TGTGCCAGCAGCTTATTCAGTCATAGCAATCAGCCCCAGCATTTT | CASSLFSHSNQPQHF
TRBJ2-6 | NA | TRBV4-2 | NA | TGTGCCAGCAGCCAAATCGGTGGGGCCAACGTCCTGACTTTC | CASSQIGGANVLTF
TRBJ2-7 | NA | TRBV6-6 | NA | TGTGCCAGCAGCCGGGGAGTCTCCTACGAGCAGTACTTC | CASSRGVSYEQYF
TRBJ2-2 | NA | TRBV21-1 | NA | TGTGCCAGCAGCATACTCAACAGGCCCGGTGACGGGGAGCTGTTTTTT | CASSILNRPGDGELFF
TRBJ2-3 | NA | TRBV7-2 | NA | TGTGCCAGCAGCTTAGGAGGTTTGCGCACAGATACGCAGTATTTT | CASSLGGLRTDTQYF
TRBJ1-1 | NA | TRBV19 | NA | TGTGCCAGTAGTTCGCGGGGTGTGAACACTGAAGCTTTCTTT | CASSSRGVNTEAFF
TRBJ1-1 | NA | TRBV5-5 | NA | TGTGCCAGCAGCTCCGGGCGGTTGAACACTGAAGCTTTCTTT | CASSSGRLNTEAFF
TRBJ1-1 | NA | TRBV19 | NA | TGTGCCAGTAGTATAGGGGTCGGTTCCACTGAAGCTTTCTTT | CASSIGVGSTEAFF
TRBJ1-5 | NA | TRBV7-9 | NA | TGTGCCAGCAGCCCCGCAGGGGAGCCCCAGCATTTT | CASSPAGEPQHF